This entry features one TCR beta chain sequence. Its antigen is undetermined. The data were obtained in a study of T cell responses to AZD1222 COVID-19 vaccine. Study-level results: Only five or six individuals given AZD1222 were seropositive at baseline.

TCRdb's table, derived via immunoSEQ multiplex PCR, lists solely in-frame clones and lacks some. The data contain approximately 150,000 clones, just over 90% of them singletons. Germline loops: CDR1 MNHEY, CDR2 SVGAGI. V was clipped by 5 bases and J by 9 bases, with 14 bases between them. The length of the CDR3 is 13 residues. The J gene is TRBJ1-5, the V gene TRBV6-5; D may be TRBD1 (5 bases). The receptor's source is an adult in good health. Sample: peripheral blood, taken on day 0 of MenACWY control vaccination. The CDR3 region has the DNA TGTGCCAGCAGTCGGAAGGGGACTGGGCCCCAGCATTTT. This sequence encodes CASSRKGTGPQHF.